This passage covers 14 T cell receptor beta chains from one sample sequenced in a study of human T cells and chemical hapten exposure. TCRdb re-derived calls from the 5' RACE reads in MiXCR, one entry per CDR3 protein. The profile shows 95,000 to 120,000 distinct CDR3 sequences, approximately 19% of them singletons. Sequencing started from total RNA isolated from unfractionated whole blood. The receptors were sampled from a human donor in good health.

A few counts support this clonotype. The chain recombines TRBV6-2 or TRBV6-3 with TRBJ2-3; maybe TRBD2 (6 bases). The V end was cut by 6 bases, the J end by 4 bases, with 20 bases between. The CDR3 is 16 amino acids. Germline V gene sequence: CDR1 MNHEY, CDR2 SVGEGT. The CDR3 spells CASRLTGGIRADTQYF. The DNA of the CDR3 is TGTGCCAGCAGGCTAACCGGCGGGATAAGGGCAGATACGCAGTATTTT.

This clonotype was counted a few times. The chain carries TRBV6-2 or TRBV6-3 and TRBJ2-3, with TRBD2 matching over 15 bases. The length of the CDR3 is 15 residues. V was clipped by 8 bases and J by 5 bases; unmatched bases: 5. The germline V gene has CDR1 MNHEY and CDR2 SVGEGT. CDR3 sequence (DNA): TGTGCCAGCGGACTAGCGGGAGGGCCGGAAGATACGCAGTATTTT. Translating it yields CASGLAGGPEDTQYF.

The J gene is TRBJ1-4, the V gene TRBV10-3; D gene ambiguous. CDR1 is ENHRY and CDR2 is SYGVKD in the germline V gene. The CDR3 totals 12 residues. The V end was cut by 6 bases, the J end by 10 bases, with 12 bases between. The CDR3 sequence: CAISELGGKLFF. CDR3 nucleotide sequence: TGTGCCATCAGCGAACTGGGCGGAAAACTGTTTTTT.

Turning to this clonotype: It may be a read error: a sequence one base away is much more abundant. The chain carries TRBV27 and TRBJ2-7; tentative D call: TRBD2 (5 bases). CDR1 is MNHEY, CDR2 SMNVEV, per germline (reference sequence). This CDR3 has 19 residues. V dropped 5 bases and J dropped 1 base, with 27 bases sitting between them. The DNA of the CDR3 is TGTGCCAGCAGTATGGTGGGGTCGGGGTTGAGGCAACGATCCTACGAGCAGTACTTC. Translation: CASSMVGSGLRQRSYEQYF.

This clonotype was picked up a small number of times. The gene calls are TRBV11-2 and TRBJ2-7; no firm D call. Trimming took off 1 base at V and 9 bases at J, with 10 bases between the two ends. CDR3 length: 12 residues. Germline assignment: CDR1 SGHAT and CDR2 FQNNGV. The CDR3 sequence: CASSLGTLGQYF. CDR3 bases: TGTGCCAGCAGCTTAGGTACACTCGGGCAGTACTTC.

The chain employs TRBV19 and TRBJ2-4; D could derive from TRBD1 or TRBD2 (6 bases each). V was trimmed by 4 bases and J by 6 bases, leaving 13 bases between them. The germline V gene has CDR1 LNHDA and CDR2 SQIVND (reference sequence). This CDR3 has 14 amino acids. The CDR3 DNA is TGTGCCAGTAGTACTCGAGGGGGGTCAAACATTCAGTACTTC. Its translation: CASSTRGGSNIQYF.

This clonotype was counted a few times. The rearrangement links TRBV28 to TRBJ1-4; a weak D match, TRBD1 (5 bases). CDR3 length: 14 residues. Trimming took 5 bases from V and 7 from J, leaving 14 bases between them. Germline lookup yields CDR1 MDHEN and CDR2 SYDVKM. The chain's CDR3 is CASSLRGDGEKLFF. For the CDR3, the DNA is TGTGCCAGCAGTCTCCGAGGGGACGGTGAAAAACTGTTTTTT.

This CDR3 is CASSRGSGRLNEQFF. CDR3 DNA sequence: TGTGCCAGCAGCCGGGGAAGCGGGAGACTTAATGAGCAGTTCTTC. The gene calls are TRBV7-2 and TRBJ2-1, with 8 bases identical to TRBD2. Trimming removed 5 bases from V and 7 bases from J; junction bases left unmatched: 10. This CDR3 has 15 residues. In germline, CDR1 is SGHTA, CDR2 FQGNSA.

The rearrangement links TRBV9 to TRBJ2-3, with TRBD1 matching 10 bases. With V trimmed by 2 bases and J by 4 bases, 4 bases remained unmatched. The CDR3 is 15 residues long. CDR1 is SGDLS and CDR2 is YYNGEE in the germline V gene. CDR3 bases: TGTGCCAGCAGCGTTGGGACAGGGGTTCCAGATACGCAGTATTTT. It specifies CASSVGTGVPDTQYF.

The chain has TRBV10-3 and TRBJ2-1, with TRBD2 matching 16 bases. In germline, CDR1 is ENHRY, CDR2 SYGVKD. This CDR3 contains 20 residues. Losses at the gene ends were 2 bases for V and 0 bases for J; bases not matched to a gene: 7. CDR3 coding DNA: TGTGCCATCAGTGAGCCGGGACTAGCGGGAGGGATTAGCTCCTACAATGAGCAGTTCTTC. Translated: CAISEPGLAGGISSYNEQFF.

This clonotype was recorded a few times. The rearrangement joins TRBV27 to TRBJ1-6; maybe TRBD1 (5 bases). This CDR3 comprises 14 residues. The germline gives CDR1 MNHEY, CDR2 SMNVEV (reference sequence). Trimming cost V 8 bases and J 6 bases, with 14 bases left between them. The CDR3 loop reads CASGGTTPNSPLHF. In nucleotides, the CDR3 is TGTGCCAGCGGAGGGACCACTCCTAATTCACCCCTCCACTTT.

This chain links TRBV5-1 with TRBJ2-3; 10 nucleotides line up with TRBD2. Trimming at V came to 4 bases and at J to 1 base, leaving 6 bases not matched to a gene. The CDR3 loop spans 16 amino acids. CDR1 is SGHRS, CDR2 YFSETQ, per germline. The CDR3 reads CASSGTGTSGTDTQYF. The DNA of the CDR3 is TGCGCCAGCAGCGGAACCGGGACTAGCGGCACAGATACGCAGTATTTT.

The rearrangement joins TRBV20-1 to TRBJ2-4, with TRBD1 matching 9 bases. The CDR3 is 15 amino acids. Germline V gene sequence: CDR1 DFQATT, CDR2 SNEGSKA (reference sequence). Trimming at V came to 5 bases and at J to 0 bases, leaving 5 bases not matched to a gene. CDR3 region: CSAHPGQGAKNIQYF. CDR3 coding DNA: TGCAGTGCTCATCCGGGACAGGGAGCCAAAAACATTCAGTACTTC.

J is TRBJ1-2 and V is TRBV6-5; D call uncertain. Trimming removed 0 bases at V and 6 bases at J, with 14 bases between. Germline V CDR1 and CDR2: MNHEY, SVGAGI. The CDR3 is 15 amino acids. CDR3 region: CASSYSKADGDGYTF. In nucleotides, the CDR3 is TGTGCCAGCAGTTACTCGAAGGCGGACGGGGATGGCTACACCTTC.